This is a list of T cell receptor beta chains from one sample in a study of T cells in Graves' hyperthyroidism and ophthalmopathy. TCRdb used MiXCR to reprocess the multiplex PCR reads, holding one entry per CDR3 protein. The repertoire holds around 190,000 distinct CDR3 sequences, with 17% as singletons. Sample: blood. Receptors originate from a woman aged 50 to 65 with Graves' hyperthyroidism. CDR3s include the opening cysteine and the closing phenylalanine or tryptophan. A D gene is named only where the DNA matches it firmly. Some rows mark clone size as missing; the rest say once, few, many or name a class of expanded clone.

j_gene,v_gene,len,d_gene,abundance,CDR3aa,CDR3nt
TRBJ2-3,TRBV20-1,16,TRBD2,-,CSAKGGLAGRTDTQYF,TGCAGTGCTAAGGGGGGACTAGCGGGACGCACAGATACGCAGTATTTT
TRBJ2-1,TRBV14,18,TRBD2,-,CASSHGGTSGRAMNERFF,TGTGCCAGCAGCCATGGAGGGACTAGCGGGAGGGCCATGAATGAGCGGTTCTTC
TRBJ2-2,TRBV20-1,14,TRBD1,-,CSARKAGGTGELFF,TGCAGTGCTAGGAAGGCAGGGGGCACCGGGGAGCTGTTTTTT
TRBJ1-5,TRBV6-1,15,-,-,CASSELQGIYQPQHF,TGTGCCAGCAGTGAACTGCAGGGGATCTATCAGCCCCAGCATTTT
TRBJ1-5,TRBV6-1,14,-,many,CASSEVEGTQPQHF,TGTGCCAGCAGTGAAGTGGAGGGGACCCAGCCCCAGCATTTT
TRBJ1-1,TRBV20-1,15,TRBD1,-,CSALRTGMRNTEAFF,TGCAGTGCTCTCAGGACAGGGATGAGGAACACTGAAGCTTTCTTT
TRBJ2-5,TRBV20-1,13,-,many,CSARPGARETQYF,TGCAGTGCTAGGCCGGGGGCTAGGGAGACCCAGTACTTC
TRBJ2-7,TRBV4-1,15,-,few,CASSPGVGQNYEQYF,TGCGCCAGCAGCCCGGGGGTGGGACAGAACTACGAGCAGTACTTC
TRBJ2-2,TRBV12-3/TRBV12-4,18,TRBD2,many,CASSLARVGLAGTGELFF,TGTGCCAGCAGTTTAGCGCGTGTAGGGCTAGCGGGCACCGGGGAGCTGTTTTTT
TRBJ2-3,TRBV2,13,TRBD1,many,CASGQEPTDTQYF,TGTGCCAGTGGACAGGAACCCACAGATACGCAGTATTTT
TRBJ2-1,TRBV7-6,16,-,many,CASSLQGMSVYNEQFF,TGTGCCAGCAGCTTACAGGGTATGTCTGTGTACAATGAGCAGTTCTTC
TRBJ2-2,TRBV12-3/TRBV12-4,16,TRBD1,-,CASSLAGTGSVGELFF,TGTGCCAGCAGTTTAGCGGGGACAGGATCTGTCGGGGAGCTGTTTTTT
TRBJ1-1,TRBV27,14,TRBD1,few,CASSLRGLNTEAFF,TGTGCCAGCAGTTTGAGGGGGCTGAACACTGAAGCTTTCTTT
TRBJ2-5,TRBV25-1,17,-,-,CASSEAKVGGHQETQYF,TGTGCCAGCAGTGAAGCGAAGGTGGGGGGGCACCAAGAGACCCAGTACTTC
TRBJ2-4,TRBV11-3,14,TRBD1,many,CASSLTGGGNIQYF,TGTGCCAGCAGCTTGACAGGGGGCGGAAACATTCAGTACTTC
TRBJ2-3,TRBV12-3/TRBV12-4,17,TRBD2,many,CASSLRAGGPAGDTQYF,TGTGCCAGCAGTTTGAGAGCGGGAGGGCCGGCTGGTGATACGCAGTATTTT
TRBJ1-4,TRBV5-4,14,-,-,CASSLGFQGEKLFF,TGTGCCAGCAGCTTGGGTTTTCAAGGGGAAAAACTGTTTTTT
TRBJ2-3,TRBV20-1,14,TRBD2,many,CSARSGVSTDTQYF,TGCAGTGCTAGAAGCGGGGTCAGCACAGATACGCAGTATTTT
TRBJ2-5,TRBV29-1,14,-,few,CSAGNSAKWETQYF,TGCAGCGCCGGTAATAGCGCCAAGTGGGAGACCCAGTACTTC
TRBJ1-1,TRBV6-5,12,TRBD1,-,CASSTGQGEAFF,TGTGCCAGCAGTACTGGACAGGGTGAAGCTTTCTTT
TRBJ2-1,TRBV2,17,TRBD2,many,CASSEQGGTSGRYEQFF,TGTGCCAGCAGTGAACAGGGGGGGACTAGCGGGAGATATGAGCAGTTCTTC
TRBJ1-1,TRBV6-1,13,TRBD1,many,CASTGQVNGEAFF,TGTGCCAGCACTGGACAGGTAAATGGTGAAGCTTTCTTT
TRBJ2-3,TRBV20-1,17,TRBD2,-,CSARDRLSGSVGDTQYF,TGCAGTGCTAGAGATCGGCTTAGCGGGAGTGTGGGAGATACGCAGTATTTT
TRBJ2-7,TRBV12-3/TRBV12-4,14,-,many,CASRWGGGAYEQYF,TGTGCCAGCAGGTGGGGTGGGGGCGCCTACGAGCAGTACTTC
TRBJ2-5,TRBV6-1,15,-,many,CASRALSGGRETQYF,TGTGCCAGCAGGGCCCTTTCCGGGGGCCGGGAGACCCAGTACTTC
TRBJ2-1,TRBV20-1,16,TRBD2,-,CSAPGRGGVWGNEQFF,TGCAGTGCTCCGGGGAGGGGCGGAGTCTGGGGGAATGAGCAGTTCTTC
TRBJ2-4,TRBV5-1,16,-,few,CASSFRGVGAKNIQYF,TGCGCCAGCAGCTTTCGAGGGGTGGGTGCCAAAAACATTCAGTACTTC
TRBJ1-2,TRBV20-1,15,-,many,CSAKETRARGYGYTF,TGCAGTGCCAAGGAGACGAGGGCGCGAGGCTATGGCTACACCTTC
TRBJ2-7,TRBV11-2,15,TRBD2,many,CASSSGTSGIYEQYF,TGTGCCAGCAGCTCAGGGACTAGCGGGATTTACGAGCAGTACTTC
TRBJ2-1,TRBV3-1,15,TRBD2,many,CASSQGLVSYNEQFF,TGTGCCAGCAGCCAGGGACTAGTATCCTACAATGAGCAGTTCTTC
TRBJ2-1,TRBV7-9,15,-,many,CASRLTGYPYNEQFF,TGTGCCAGCAGGCTAACAGGGTATCCCTACAATGAGCAGTTCTTC
TRBJ1-1,TRBV19,17,TRBD1,many,CASTQDDRGLMNTEAFF,TGTGCCAGTACTCAGGATGACAGGGGTTTGATGAACACTGAAGCTTTCTTT
TRBJ2-7,TRBV3-1,14,-,many,CASSQARPAYEQYF,TGTGCCAGCAGCCAGGCTCGACCTGCTTACGAGCAGTACTTC
TRBJ1-6,TRBV28,14,TRBD1,many,CASSLKQGASPLHF,TGTGCCAGCAGTTTAAAACAGGGGGCTTCACCCCTCCACTTT
TRBJ1-4,TRBV27,14,-,many,CASSYRGIGEKLFF,TGTGCCAGCAGTTATAGGGGAATCGGTGAAAAACTGTTTTTT
TRBJ2-3,TRBV28,15,-,-,CASSLSPTTADTQYF,TGTGCCAGCAGCTTAAGCCCCACGACAGCAGATACGCAGTATTTT
TRBJ2-5,TRBV12-3/TRBV12-4,13,-,many,CASRLQLAETQYF,TGTGCCAGCAGACTACAGCTTGCAGAGACCCAGTACTTC
TRBJ2-7,TRBV18,15,-,many,CASSLVRDPIYEQYF,TGTGCCAGCTCACTTGTCCGGGACCCCATCTACGAGCAGTACTTC
TRBJ2-1,TRBV2,16,-,few,CASSEERDGTYNEQFF,TGTGCCAGCAGTGAAGAAAGGGACGGAACCTACAATGAGCAGTTCTTC
TRBJ1-1,TRBV28,14,-,many,CAIRTGVRNTEAFF,TGTGCCATCAGGACGGGAGTTCGGAACACTGAAGCTTTCTTT
TRBJ1-1,TRBV7-3,15,-,-,CASSPQGGGYTEAFF,TGTGCCAGCAGCCCCCAAGGGGGGGGGTACACTGAAGCTTTCTTT
TRBJ2-3,TRBV29-1,18,-,few,CSVEDSDLGGQYTDTQYF,TGCAGCGTTGAAGATTCAGATCTAGGGGGACAATACACAGATACGCAGTATTTT